The present T cell receptor beta chain was sequenced within a study of T-cell reconstitution after alpha-beta-depleted transplantation in children (dated by TCRdb to 2015 to 2016). Study-level background: The study quantitatively tracked T-cell immune reconstitution after TCRalphabeta/CD19-depleted allogeneic hematopoietic cell transplantation in children using TCR repertoire profiling.

Here is what the overall study found, with its caveats: In some patients, high TCRbeta diversity at day 60 was attributed to recipient T cells and intrathymic progenitors that had survived conditioning. The apparently early alphabetaT-cell count recovery about two months after transplant was reportedly dependent on only several hundred rapidly expanded clones derived from non-depleted graft cells. Over subsequent months, a decline in hyperexpanded clone frequencies was noted, and after one year, T-cell counts and TCRbeta diversity were mostly ascribed to newly produced T cells.

The intended sense of this specimen's treatment or condition label: allogeneic hematopoietic cell transplantation with graft depleted of TCRalphabeta T cells and CD19 B cells. TCRalphabeta/CD19-depleted allogeneic hematopoietic cell grafts were given to the transplant recipients, all of whom were children. This clonotype appeared many times. Its recognized antigen is unknown. No much larger clonotype is one base removed from it; base qualities were not supplied. The library was made by PCR. The instrument was an Illumina HiSeq 2500. TCR library preparation used molecular barcoding, with unique molecular identifiers applied to normalize quantification of the TCRbeta repertoire. The public reads were quality trimmed at Q25 with fastp and then assembled into clones with MiXCR by TCRdb, keeping productive beta chains. Entries are consolidated by CDR3 protein sequence, retaining the most common genes and DNA. The table for this sample lists 600,000 to 800,000 distinct CDR3 sequences; about 12% of them were counted only once. Of the sample, about 0.79% falls within the top ten clones.

The clonotype was recovered from a girl aged 2 to 10 with congenital amegakaryocytic thrombocytopenia, due to receive a stem cell transplant. The sample in question was PBMCs, obtained before TCRalphabeta/CD19-depleted stem cell transplant.

The CDR3 protein sequence reads: CSAPFGGSSYNEQFF. DNA sequence: TGCAGTGCGCCATTTGGCGGGAGCTCCTACAATGAGCAGTTCTTC. The chain is assembled from TRBV20-1 and TRBJ2-1; TRBD2 agrees with 7 junctional bases. CDR1 and CDR2, looked up from the germline V gene (reference sequence), are DFQATT and SNEGSKA. The CDR3 covers 15 residues, taking in both the cysteine and the phenylalanine. Just CDR3 DNA is preserved here, 45 bases in frame from base 1. Here V drops 6 bases and J drops 0 bases, and the junction holds 8 bases not matched to any gene.